This TCR beta chain was found in a study of OX40 agonist ivuxolimab in advanced cancers. The data were produced by immunoSEQ multiplex PCR, yet TCRdb's version contains in-frame clones alone and is incomplete. The profile covers about 25,000 clones, with 80% to 90% appearing a single time and less than 15% taken by the ten largest. The V end lost 7 bases, the J end lost 0 bases, and 13 bases lay between the germline ends. The length of the CDR3 is 14 residues. CDR1 and CDR2 from the germline V gene are LNHDA and SQIVND (reference sequence). The chain is built from TRBV19 and TRBJ2-7; D perhaps matches TRBD1 (5 bases). The sequence was collected from an adult with an advanced solid tumor such as melanoma, head and neck, liver or kidney cancer. The sample here was CD4+ or CD8+ T cells sorted from blood, taken in a trial of the OX40 agonist ivuxolimab. The CDR3 region has the DNA TGTGCCAGTAAAGAGACAGCTACCTCCTACGAGCAGTACTTC. Translation gives CASKETATSYEQYF.